This TCR beta chain was sequenced for a study of cytomegalovirus exposure and HLA in healthy donors. Overall study findings and caveats: In a later analysis, specific HLA alleles were associated with more than 15,000 TCR beta sequences at a 0.05 false discovery rate. Through in vitro validation, a few CMV-associated chains were shown to be specific for CMV antigens. It was fewer than 200 TCR beta chains that were listed as cytomegalovirus-associated.

The study ran its PCR with 60 Vbeta and 13 Jbeta primers. Sequencing was performed with immunoSEQ multiplex PCR; in TCRdb, only in-frame clones are kept and a portion is missing. The data show 77,000 or so clones, 60% to 80% seen once. The germline CDR1 and CDR2 sequences are SGHTA and FQGNSA. This CDR3 comprises 14 residues. Unmatched junction bases numbered 3, after V lost 1 base and J lost 7 bases. A remark on this clone: Its specificity is not known.

The chain has TRBV7-2 and TRBJ1-1; 10 bases line up with TRBD1. The sequence was obtained from a woman between 40 and 55 years old in good health and CMV-seronegative. Sequenced material: PBMCs. The CDR3 is CASSLEWTGGEAFF. The CDR3 nucleotides are TGTGCCAGCAGCTTAGAATGGACAGGGGGTGAAGCTTTCTTT.